This T cell receptor beta chain was documented in a study of regulatory T cells in long-lasting Graves disease. V shed 5 bases, J shed 7 bases, and the junction held 20 bases outside the gene matches. Germline V lookup: CDR1 SGHKS, CDR2 YYEKEE (reference sequence). The CDR3 sequence is 17 residues long. This clonotype was observed many times. What it binds is unknown. Study-wide results and caveats: Graves' patients with persistent disease showed TCR diversity lower than patients newly diagnosed.

Sample time point: newly diagnosed GD, antithyroid drugs for less than 3 months. After RNA was extracted from PBMCs, the TCR library was made from it. The collection involved drawing 8 to 9 milliliters of peripheral blood into EDTA tubes. Researchers made TCR beta libraries by using iRepertoire HTBI primers and running Arm-PCR on CDR3 regions. TCRdb reprocessed the multiplex PCR reads with MiXCR, giving one entry per CDR3 protein. The sample yields 350,000 to 500,000 distinct CDR3 sequences, over 15% seen once. Separately, the same data were catalogued under a study of T cells in Graves' hyperthyroidism and ophthalmopathy. That source adds: The blood repertoire included most of the expanded thyroid clonotypes above 0.001.

Here the sequenced sample was peripheral blood mononuclear cells (PBMCs), taken at new diagnosis, from a patient treated with antithyroid drugs. This chain connects TRBV5-5 to TRBJ2-7; TRBD2 agrees at 8 bases. This clonotype was obtained from a woman aged 25 to 39 with Graves disease. The CDR3 DNA is TGTGCCAGCAGTCGCCAGGGTATACGGGAGGGCCAAGAGGAGCAGTACTTC. Translated, it gives CASSRQGIREGQEEQYF.